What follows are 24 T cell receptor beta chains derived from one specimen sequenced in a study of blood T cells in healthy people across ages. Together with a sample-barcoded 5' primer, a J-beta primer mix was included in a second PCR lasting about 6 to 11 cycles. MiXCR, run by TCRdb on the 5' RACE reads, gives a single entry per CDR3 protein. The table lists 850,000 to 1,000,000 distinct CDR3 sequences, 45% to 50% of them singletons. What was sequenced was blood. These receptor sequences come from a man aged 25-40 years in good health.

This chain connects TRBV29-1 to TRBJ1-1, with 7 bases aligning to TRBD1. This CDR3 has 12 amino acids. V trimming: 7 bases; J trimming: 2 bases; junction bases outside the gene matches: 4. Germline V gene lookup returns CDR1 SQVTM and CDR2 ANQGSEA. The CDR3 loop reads CSGDRDNTEAFF. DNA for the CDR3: TGCAGCGGTGACAGGGACAACACTGAAGCTTTCTTT.

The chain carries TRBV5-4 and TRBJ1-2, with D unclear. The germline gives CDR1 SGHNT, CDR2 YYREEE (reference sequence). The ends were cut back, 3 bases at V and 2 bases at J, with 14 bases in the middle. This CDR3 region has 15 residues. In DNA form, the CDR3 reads TGTGCCAGCAGCTCCACCCGGTTAACAAACTATGGCTACACCTTC. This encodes CASSSTRLTNYGYTF.

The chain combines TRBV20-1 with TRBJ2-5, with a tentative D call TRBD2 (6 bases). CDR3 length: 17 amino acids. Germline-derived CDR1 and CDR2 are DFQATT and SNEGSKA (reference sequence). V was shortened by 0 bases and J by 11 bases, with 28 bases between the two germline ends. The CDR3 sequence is CSARDPLLTSFGAAQYF. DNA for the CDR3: TGCAGTGCTAGAGATCCCCTACTCACTAGCTTTGGAGCAGCGCAGTACTTC.

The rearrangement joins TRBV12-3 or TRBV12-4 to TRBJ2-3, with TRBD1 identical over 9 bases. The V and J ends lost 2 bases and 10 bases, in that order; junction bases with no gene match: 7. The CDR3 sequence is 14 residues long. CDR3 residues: CASSLLMGQGPQYF. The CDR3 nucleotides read TGTGCCAGCAGTTTATTAATGGGACAGGGTCCGCAGTATTTT.

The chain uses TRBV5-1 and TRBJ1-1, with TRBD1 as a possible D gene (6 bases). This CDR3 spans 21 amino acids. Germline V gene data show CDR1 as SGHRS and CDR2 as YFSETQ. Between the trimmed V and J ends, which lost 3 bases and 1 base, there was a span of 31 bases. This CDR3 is CASSSEGSGVGSNMRNTEAFF. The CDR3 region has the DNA TGCGCCAGCAGCTCCGAGGGTTCAGGGGTCGGTTCAAACATGCGGAACACTGAAGCTTTCTTT.

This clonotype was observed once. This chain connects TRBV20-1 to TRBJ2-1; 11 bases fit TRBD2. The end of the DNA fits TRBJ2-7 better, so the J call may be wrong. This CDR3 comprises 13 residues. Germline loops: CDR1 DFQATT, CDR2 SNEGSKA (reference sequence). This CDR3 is CSARHGTSGEQYF. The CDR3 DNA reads TGCAGTGCAAGACACGGGACTAGCGGAGAGCAGTACTTC.

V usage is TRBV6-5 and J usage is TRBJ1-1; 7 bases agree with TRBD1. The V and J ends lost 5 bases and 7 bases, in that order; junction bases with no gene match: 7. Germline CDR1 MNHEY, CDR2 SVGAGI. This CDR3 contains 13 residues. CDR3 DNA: TGTGCCAGCAGTGCCCCGACAGGGCATGAAGCTTTCTTT. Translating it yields CASSAPTGHEAFF.

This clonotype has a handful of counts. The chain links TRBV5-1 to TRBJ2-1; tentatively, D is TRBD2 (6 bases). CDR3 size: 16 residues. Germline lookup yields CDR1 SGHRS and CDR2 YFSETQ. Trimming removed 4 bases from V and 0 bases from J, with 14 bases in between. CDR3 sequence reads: CASSVMGGGSYNEQFF. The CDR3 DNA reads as TGCGCCAGCAGCGTGATGGGGGGTGGCTCCTACAATGAGCAGTTCTTC.

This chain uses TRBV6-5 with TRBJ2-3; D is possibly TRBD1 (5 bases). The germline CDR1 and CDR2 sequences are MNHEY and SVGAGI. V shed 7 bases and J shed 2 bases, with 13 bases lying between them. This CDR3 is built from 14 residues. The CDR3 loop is CASTQGTITDTQYF. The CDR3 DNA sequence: TGTGCCAGCACCCAGGGAACTATCACAGATACGCAGTATTTT.

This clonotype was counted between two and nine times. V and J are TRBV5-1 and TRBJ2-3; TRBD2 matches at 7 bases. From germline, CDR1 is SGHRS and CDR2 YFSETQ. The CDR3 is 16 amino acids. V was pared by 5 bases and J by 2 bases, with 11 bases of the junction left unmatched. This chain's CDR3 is CASRSRLADVTDTQYF. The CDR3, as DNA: TGCGCCAGCAGGTCGCGTCTAGCGGATGTCACAGATACGCAGTATTTT.

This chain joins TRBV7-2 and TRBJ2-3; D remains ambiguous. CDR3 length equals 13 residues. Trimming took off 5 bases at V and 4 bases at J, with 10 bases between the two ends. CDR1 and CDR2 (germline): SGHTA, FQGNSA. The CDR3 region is CASSQVRSDTQYF. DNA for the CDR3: TGTGCCAGCAGCCAGGTTCGTTCAGATACGCAGTATTTT.

The CDR3 coding sequence is TGCAGTGCTAGAGATCTCCAGCGGCTAGCGGGGTCCGAGCAGTACTTC. Amino acids: CSARDLQRLAGSEQYF. This chain links TRBV20-1 with TRBJ2-5, with TRBD2 matching over 9 bases. The last part of the DNA fits TRBJ2-7 better; the J call may be wrong. CDR3 length: 16 amino acids. Germline CDR1 reads DFQATT; CDR2 reads SNEGSKA (reference sequence).

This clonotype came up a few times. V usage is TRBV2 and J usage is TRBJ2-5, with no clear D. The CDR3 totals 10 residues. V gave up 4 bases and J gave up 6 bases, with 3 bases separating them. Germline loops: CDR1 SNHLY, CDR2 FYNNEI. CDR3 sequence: CASSAQTQYF. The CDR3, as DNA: TGTGCCAGCAGTGCACAGACCCAGTACTTC.

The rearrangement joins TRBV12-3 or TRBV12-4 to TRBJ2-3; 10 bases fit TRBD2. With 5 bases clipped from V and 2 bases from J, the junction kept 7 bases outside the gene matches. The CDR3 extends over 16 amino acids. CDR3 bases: TGTGCCAGCAGTGAGGAGACTAGCGGGCCCACAGATACGCAGTATTTT. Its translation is CASSEETSGPTDTQYF.

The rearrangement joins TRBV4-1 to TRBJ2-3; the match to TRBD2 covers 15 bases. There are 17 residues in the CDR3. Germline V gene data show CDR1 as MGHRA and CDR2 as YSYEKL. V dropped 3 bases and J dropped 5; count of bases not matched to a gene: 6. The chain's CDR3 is CASSHAGLAGGRDTQYF. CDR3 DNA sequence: TGCGCCAGCAGCCATGCGGGACTAGCGGGGGGCAGAGATACGCAGTATTTT.

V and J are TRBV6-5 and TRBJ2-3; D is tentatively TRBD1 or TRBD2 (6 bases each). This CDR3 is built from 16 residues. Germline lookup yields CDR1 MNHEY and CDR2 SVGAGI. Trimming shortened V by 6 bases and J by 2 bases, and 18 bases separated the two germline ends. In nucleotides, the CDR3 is TGTGCCAGCAGCGGACCTCGGGGGCAGCCCACAGATACGCAGTATTTT. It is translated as CASSGPRGQPTDTQYF.

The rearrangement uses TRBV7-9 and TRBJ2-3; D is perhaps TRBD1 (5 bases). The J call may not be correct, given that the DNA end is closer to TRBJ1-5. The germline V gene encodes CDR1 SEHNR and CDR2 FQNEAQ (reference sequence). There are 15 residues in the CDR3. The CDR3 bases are TGTGCCAGCAGCCCTTCTGGGGGATACAATCAGCCCCAGCATTTT. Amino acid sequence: CASSPSGGYNQPQHF.

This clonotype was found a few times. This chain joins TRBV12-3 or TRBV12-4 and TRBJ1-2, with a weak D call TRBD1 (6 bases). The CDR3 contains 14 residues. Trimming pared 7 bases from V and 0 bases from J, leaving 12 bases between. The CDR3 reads CASTPGAANYGYTF. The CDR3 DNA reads TGTGCCAGCACCCCGGGGGCAGCTAACTATGGCTACACCTTC.

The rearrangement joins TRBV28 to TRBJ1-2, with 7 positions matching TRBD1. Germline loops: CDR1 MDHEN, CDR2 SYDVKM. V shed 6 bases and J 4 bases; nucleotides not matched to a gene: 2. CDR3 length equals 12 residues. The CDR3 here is CASRTGFYGYTF. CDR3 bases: TGTGCCAGCAGGACAGGGTTCTATGGCTACACCTTC.

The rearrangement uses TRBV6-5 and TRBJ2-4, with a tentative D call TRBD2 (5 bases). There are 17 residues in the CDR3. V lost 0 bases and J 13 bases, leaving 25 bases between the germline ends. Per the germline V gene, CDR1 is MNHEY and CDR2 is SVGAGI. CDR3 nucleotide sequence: TGTGCCAGCAGTTACTCGAAGAGTGGACTTGGGATCTGGGAGCAGTACTTC. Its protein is CASSYSKSGLGIWEQYF.

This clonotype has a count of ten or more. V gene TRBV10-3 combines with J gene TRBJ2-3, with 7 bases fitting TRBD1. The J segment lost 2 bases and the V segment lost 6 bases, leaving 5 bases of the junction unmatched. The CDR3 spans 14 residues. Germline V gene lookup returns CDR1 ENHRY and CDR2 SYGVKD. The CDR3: CAISPGQNTDTQYF. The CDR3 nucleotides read TGTGCCATCAGCCCGGGACAGAACACAGATACGCAGTATTTT.

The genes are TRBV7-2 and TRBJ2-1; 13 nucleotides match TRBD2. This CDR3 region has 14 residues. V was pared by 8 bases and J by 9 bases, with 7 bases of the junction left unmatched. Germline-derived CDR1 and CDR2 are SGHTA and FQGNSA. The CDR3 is CASATSGGSSEQFF. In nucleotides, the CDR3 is TGTGCCAGCGCGACTAGCGGGGGGAGTAGTGAGCAGTTCTTC.

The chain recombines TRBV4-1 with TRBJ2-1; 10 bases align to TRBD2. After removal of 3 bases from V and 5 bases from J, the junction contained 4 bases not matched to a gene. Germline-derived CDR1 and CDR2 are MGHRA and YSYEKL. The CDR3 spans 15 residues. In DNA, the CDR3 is TGCGCCAGCAGCCAGCGGACTAGCGGAAACAATGAGCAGTTCTTC. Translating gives CASSQRTSGNNEQFF.

CDR3 nucleotides: TGTGCCAGCAGCCGCAATAGCGGCCTCTGGAATGAGCAGTTCTTC. Translated, it gives CASSRNSGLWNEQFF. The chain uses TRBV14 and TRBJ2-1, with D perhaps matching TRBD2 (6 bases). The CDR3 is 15 residues long. The germline V gene has CDR1 SGHDN and CDR2 FVKESK. V gave up 4 bases and J gave up 7 bases, with 17 bases separating them.